The 18 T cell receptor beta chains given below trace back to one sample, sequenced in a study of Graves' ophthalmopathy and Graves' hyperthyroidism. RNA transcripts were the template, and TCR beta CDR3 regions were amplified from them. The authors performed first-round RT-PCR with HTBI primers and then a second-round multiplex PCR. Using its own MiXCR run on the multiplex PCR reads, TCRdb lists one record per CDR3 protein. This table has hundreds of thousands of distinct CDR3 sequences, over 15% appearing once. The sample was peripheral blood. These receptors were collected from a woman aged 18-29 years with stable Graves' hyperthyroidism.

This clonotype was counted many times. This chain links TRBV6-1 with TRBJ1-6; TRBD1 might be the D (6 bases). Trimming shortened V by 6 bases and J by 10 bases, and 13 bases separated the two germline ends. This CDR3 has 13 residues. CDR1 is MNHNS, CDR2 SASEGT, per germline. The CDR3 is CASRIQGKSPLHF. The DNA of the CDR3 is TGTGCCAGCAGGATACAGGGAAAGTCACCCCTCCACTTT.

A note on this clonotype: Lacking the conserved final phenylalanine or tryptophan, this CDR3 likely reflects a read error. CDR3 sequence: CAARLAGDGGELFL. The CDR3 nucleotides read TGTGCCGCGAGGCTAGCGGGAGATGGCGGGGAGCTGTTTTTG. The V and J genes are TRBV6-2 or TRBV6-3 and TRBJ2-2, with TRBD2 matching 10 bases. The CDR3 contains 14 residues. V trimming: 11 bases; J trimming: 7 bases; junction bases outside the gene matches: 10. Germline CDR1 reads MNHEY; CDR2 reads SVGEGT.

This clonotype has at least ten counts. V usage is TRBV29-1 and J usage is TRBJ2-4; 8 positions agree with TRBD2. V shed 4 bases and J 1 base; nucleotides not matched to a gene: 9. The germline gives CDR1 SQVTM, CDR2 ANQGSEA. The CDR3 length is 16 residues. The CDR3 DNA follows: TGCAGCGTTGTTCCGGGGGGGGAAGTGGCCAAAAACATTCAGTACTTC. This sequence encodes CSVVPGGEVAKNIQYF.

The table lists this clonotype with many counts. The chain links TRBV7-2 to TRBJ1-5; 7 positions agree with TRBD1. The CDR3 runs 15 residues. V shed 4 bases, J shed 9 bases, and the junction held 12 bases outside the gene matches. Germline CDR1 is SGHTA and CDR2 is FQGNSA. CDR3 in amino acids: CASSSPDRAPWPQHF. CDR3 nucleotides: TGTGCCAGCAGCTCCCCTGACAGGGCCCCATGGCCCCAGCATTTT.

The V call is TRBV6-1, the J call TRBJ2-7; 11 bases agree with TRBD2. The trim removed 6 bases at V and 5 bases at J, leaving 6 bases unmatched. The V gene's germline CDR1 is MNHNS and CDR2 SASEGT. This CDR3 spans 14 amino acids. Here the CDR3 DNA reads TGTGCCAGCAGGACACTAGCGGGGGAAAACGAGCAGTACTTC. Its translation: CASRTLAGENEQYF.

This clonotype showed up many times. The CDR3 loop is CASSFWDQPQHF. CDR3 DNA: TGTGCCAGCAGTTTTTGGGATCAGCCCCAGCATTTT. J is TRBJ1-5 and V is TRBV12-3 or TRBV12-4; D gene ambiguous. This CDR3 has 12 amino acids. With 3 bases removed from V and 5 bases from J, the gap between germline ends came to 5 bases.

This sequence joins TRBV6-1 and TRBJ1-1; maybe TRBD1 (6 bases). The germline V gene encodes CDR1 MNHNS and CDR2 SASEGT. The CDR3 sequence is 15 residues long. Trimming removed 5 bases at V and 0 bases at J, with 13 bases between. The chain's CDR3 is CASSRGGHMNTEAFF. CDR3 coding DNA: TGTGCCAGCAGTAGGGGGGGACACATGAACACTGAAGCTTTCTTT.

The chain recombines TRBV29-1 with TRBJ2-5; weak D call: TRBD2 (5 bases). Germline-derived CDR1 and CDR2 are SQVTM and ANQGSEA. Trimming removed 0 bases from V and 4 bases from J, with 12 bases in between. The CDR3 totals 14 residues. The CDR3 DNA reads TGCAGCGTTGAAGAACCCAATGGGAGAGAGACCCAGTACTTC. Its protein is CSVEEPNGRETQYF.

This clonotype was counted between two and nine times. The J gene is TRBJ2-4, the V gene TRBV11-2, with TRBD2 identical over 7 bases. Germline CDR1 is SGHAT and CDR2 is FQNNGV. With V trimmed by 2 bases and J by 7 bases, 5 bases remained unmatched. This CDR3 is 14 amino acids long. This CDR3 is CASSLLGGGNIQYF. In DNA, the CDR3 is TGTGCCAGCAGCTTACTTGGGGGGGGGAACATTCAGTACTTC.

This clonotype has a count of ten or more. This chain links TRBV7-8 with TRBJ1-5; 8 nucleotides line up with TRBD1. Germline CDR1 SGHVS, CDR2 FQNEAQ. CDR3 size: 14 residues. Losses at the gene ends were 8 bases for V and 6 bases for J; bases not matched to a gene: 9. CDR3 nucleotide sequence: TGTGCCAGCTCCCGGACAGGGAATGGTCAGCCCCAGCATTTT. Residues: CASSRTGNGQPQHF.

This clonotype was counted at least ten times. V usage is TRBV7-2 and J usage is TRBJ2-7; D may be TRBD1 (5 bases). The CDR3 extends over 15 amino acids. V lost 3 bases and J 0 bases, leaving 12 bases between the germline ends. The V gene's germline CDR1 is SGHTA and CDR2 FQGNSA. The CDR3 reads CASSFQGSSSYEQYF. The CDR3 coding sequence is TGTGCCAGCAGCTTTCAGGGTTCATCCTCCTACGAGCAGTACTTC. Full variable domain (missing parts from reference TRBV7-2 and TRBJ2-7): GAGVSQSPSNKVTEKGKDVELRCDPISGHTALYWYRQSLGQGLEFLIYFQGNSAPDKSGLPSDRFSAERTGGSVSTLTIQRTQQEDSAVYLCASSFQGSSSYEQYFGPGTRLTVT.

The table lists this clonotype with many counts. This may come from a read error, since a much larger clone is one base off. The chain uses TRBV6-1 and TRBJ1-6, with D possibly matching TRBD1 (6 bases). The CDR3 is 14 residues long. Germline CDR1 reads MNHNS; CDR2 reads SASEGT. The CDR3 DNA reads as TGTGCCGGCAGTGGGACACCGGCCTACTCACCCCTCCACTTT. The encoded protein is CAGSGTPAYSPLHF.

This clonotype was detected many times. The genes are TRBV12-3 or TRBV12-4 and TRBJ2-7; possible D gene TRBD1, 5 bases. Trimming shortened V by 7 bases and J by 5 bases, and 21 bases separated the two germline ends. This CDR3 has 15 amino acids. The CDR3 spells CASNFGAGNRDEQYF. The CDR3 nucleotides read TGTGCCAGCAACTTTGGGGCAGGGAATCGCGACGAGCAGTACTTC.

This clonotype was observed many times. V gene TRBV24-1 combines with J gene TRBJ1-2; D is undetermined. This CDR3 spans 12 amino acids. Germline-derived CDR1 and CDR2 are KGHDR and SFDVKD. V was trimmed by 4 bases and J by 4 bases, leaving 6 bases between them. The CDR3 bases are TGTGCCACCAGTGAGGGAGTCTATGGCTACACCTTC. It yields the protein CATSEGVYGYTF.

This clonotype was observed many times. The chain uses TRBV12-3 or TRBV12-4 and TRBJ1-1; D is uncertain. Trimming took off 3 bases at V and 0 bases at J, with 17 bases between the two ends. There are 17 residues in the CDR3. In nucleotides, the CDR3 is TGTGCCAGCAGTTTCAGAGGTTTGGGTCAGTTGAACACTGAAGCTTTCTTT. Its translation: CASSFRGLGQLNTEAFF.

The gene calls are TRBV12-3 or TRBV12-4 and TRBJ2-7; D is possibly TRBD1 (6 bases). The CDR3 is made up of 12 amino acids. Trimming removed 4 bases at V and 6 bases at J, with 10 bases between. CDR3 loop: CASSSLQGEQYF. DNA of the CDR3: TGTGCCAGCAGTTCCTTACAGGGCGAGCAGTACTTC.

In the case of this clonotype: One junction end disagrees with the germline gene, perhaps due to a read error. This chain joins TRBV6-1 and TRBJ1-1; 8 bases fit TRBD1. The germline gives CDR1 MNHNS, CDR2 SASEGT. The CDR3 is 15 amino acids. The CDR3 DNA sequence: TGTGCCAGCAGTGCCGACAACAGGGGGAACACTGAGGCTTTCTTT. Translating it yields CASSADNRGNTEAFF.

The J gene is TRBJ1-5, the V gene TRBV6-1; 9 positions match TRBD1. Germline values: CDR1 MNHNS, CDR2 SASEGT. This CDR3 spans 15 amino acids. The J segment lost 4 bases and the V segment lost 5 bases, leaving 6 bases of the junction unmatched. Written as DNA, the CDR3 is TGTGCCAGCAGTCGGACAGGGGCCCCTAATCAGCCCCAGCATTTT. Its translation: CASSRTGAPNQPQHF.